This TCR beta chain is from a study of early T cells in non-severe SARS-CoV-2 infection. This clonotype was counted a few times. TCRdb reanalysed the 5' RACE reads using MiXCR and keeps one entry per CDR3 protein. The sample has around 84,000 distinct CDR3 sequences; around 14% are singletons. The CDR3 totals 15 residues. Between the trimmed V and J ends, which lost 7 bases and 2 bases, there was a span of 16 bases. From germline, CDR1 is SGHTA and CDR2 FQGTGA. Sequenced input: whole blood. The clonotype was recovered from an adult who was a healthcare worker with PCR-confirmed SARS-CoV-2 infection or an uninfected control (not recorded which). The V gene is TRBV7-3, the J gene TRBJ2-3; D possibly corresponds to TRBD1 (6 bases). The CDR3 here is CASTQTGGYTDTQYF. The CDR3 DNA reads TGTGCCAGCACCCAGACAGGAGGATACACAGATACGCAGTATTTT.